Following are 17 T cell receptor beta chains from one sample sequenced in a study of blood T cell repertoires in COVID-19. TCRdb's table, derived via immunoSEQ multiplex PCR, lists solely in-frame clones and lacks some. The sample yields approximately 240,000 clones, 82% seen once. The sequencing input was peripheral blood. The receptors stem from a woman over 75 with active or convalescent COVID-19.

The chain carries TRBV3-1 (or the pseudogene TRBV3-2) and TRBJ2-1, with TRBD2 as a possible D gene (5 bases). The CDR3 is 13 residues long. Germline V CDR1 and CDR2: LGHDT, YNNKEL (reference sequence). Trimming shortened V by 5 bases and J by 3 bases, and 8 bases separated the two germline ends. The CDR3 DNA sequence: TGTGCCAGCAGCTCCGGACTCTACAATGAGCAGTTCTTC. Translating it yields CASSSGLYNEQFF.

This clone has more than one count but fewer than ten. The V and J genes are TRBV27 and TRBJ1-4, with a possible D match to TRBD1 (5 bases). V lost 5 bases to trimming and J lost 3 bases, with 22 bases between them. Germline V gene lookup returns CDR1 MNHEY and CDR2 SMNVEV (reference sequence). The CDR3 totals 18 residues. The CDR3 DNA reads as TGTGCCAGCAGTCCACGGCGGGGGAACAGGTTGGCTAATGAAAAACTGTTTTTT. Translation gives CASSPRRGNRLANEKLFF.

The chain employs TRBV7-9 and TRBJ2-7; maybe TRBD2 (6 bases). The CDR3 has 13 amino acids. Trimming took 3 bases from V and 3 from J, leaving 9 bases between them. Germline V CDR1 and CDR2: SEHNR, FQNEAQ (reference sequence). This CDR3 is CASSFAGIYEQYF. In nucleotides, the CDR3 is TGTGCCAGCAGCTTTGCGGGAATCTACGAGCAGTACTTC.

This clone has only a few counts. V and J are TRBV5-4 and TRBJ2-7; 10 bases match TRBD1. Germline CDR1 is SGHNT and CDR2 is YYREEE (reference sequence). The CDR3 totals 15 residues. The V gene end was trimmed by 4 bases and the J gene end by 6 bases; junction bases not matched to a gene: 10. CDR3 loop: CASSKGGGQGIEQYF. Here the CDR3 DNA reads TGTGCCAGCAGCAAGGGCGGGGGACAGGGGATCGAGCAGTACTTC.

The table lists this clone with a count of one. This sequence joins TRBV10-3 and TRBJ1-3; TRBD1 agrees at 8 bases. This CDR3 has 16 residues. V dropped 5 bases and J dropped 0; count of bases not matched to a gene: 6. CDR1 and CDR2 from the germline V gene are ENHRY and SYGVKD. In DNA form, the CDR3 reads TGTGCCATCAGTCTAGGGACAGGAGTCTCTGGAAACACCATATATTTT. Amino acid sequence: CAISLGTGVSGNTIYF.

This clone was observed a few times. This chain links TRBV7-2 with TRBJ1-6, with a tentative D call TRBD1 (5 bases). Germline V gene sequence: CDR1 SGHTA, CDR2 FQGNSA. The CDR3 runs to 16 residues. Trimming pared 2 bases from V and 14 bases from J, leaving 22 bases between. The CDR3 DNA reads TGTGCCAGCAGCTTACTACGTCTTTTTTCGGGAGGGGCCCTCCACTTT. Amino acid sequence: CASSLLRLFSGGALHF.

This sequence joins TRBV27 and TRBJ2-5; D is possibly TRBD1 (6 bases). V lost 8 bases to trimming and J lost 0 bases, with 10 bases between them. This CDR3 comprises 13 residues. The germline V gene encodes CDR1 MNHEY and CDR2 SMNVEV (reference sequence). Here the CDR3 reads CASGRQDQETQYF. The CDR3 region has the DNA TGTGCCAGCGGACGACAGGACCAAGAGACCCAGTACTTC.

The CDR3 nucleotides read TGTGCCAGTAGTACAACAGGCCCCGGGGAGACCCAGTACTTC. Amino acids: CASSTTGPGETQYF. V and J are TRBV19 and TRBJ2-5, with TRBD1 as a possible D gene (5 bases). This CDR3 spans 14 amino acids. The V gene's germline CDR1 is LNHDA and CDR2 SQIVND (reference sequence). The V gene lost 4 bases and the J gene lost 5 bases, with 14 bases spanning the gap.

The J gene is TRBJ1-1, the V gene TRBV12-3 or TRBV12-4, with D perhaps TRBD1 (5 bases). V was shortened by 9 bases and J by 10 bases, with 21 bases between the two germline ends. The CDR3 consists of 13 residues. For the CDR3, the DNA is TGTGCCAGTATTGGATGGGGCAGGGTGGTAGCTTTCTTT. Protein: CASIGWGRVVAFF.

This clone has only a few counts. The chain has TRBV30 and TRBJ1-1; D is undetermined. From germline, CDR1 is GTSNPN and CDR2 SVGIG (reference sequence). The ends were cut back, 2 bases at V and 6 bases at J, with 13 bases in the middle. The CDR3 sequence is 13 residues long. The CDR3 spells CAWSRSGFSEAFF. The CDR3 DNA reads TGTGCCTGGAGTAGGAGCGGCTTCTCTGAAGCTTTCTTT. Filled out from reference TRBV30 and TRBJ1-1, the complete variable domain reads SQTIHQWPATLVQPVGSPLSLECTVEGTSNPNLYWYRQAAGRGLQLLFYSVGIGQISSEVPQNLSASRPQDRQFILSSKKLLLSDSGFYLCAWSRSGFSEAFFGQGTRLTVV.

The rearrangement links TRBV5-1 to TRBJ2-2, with D tentatively TRBD1 (5 bases). Trimming pared 4 bases from V and 6 bases from J, leaving 13 bases between. The CDR3 sequence is 14 residues long. The V gene's germline CDR1 is SGHRS and CDR2 YFSETQ. The CDR3 region is CASSNVRASGELFF. The CDR3 DNA sequence: TGCGCCAGCAGCAATGTCAGGGCTTCCGGGGAGCTGTTTTTT.

This chain links TRBV28 with TRBJ1-5; 7 bases are shared with TRBD1. Germline V gives CDR1 MDHEN, CDR2 SYDVKM. V dropped 7 bases and J dropped 4; count of bases not matched to a gene: 4. The CDR3 covers 13 residues. CDR3 bases: TGTGCCAGCACTACAGGGGTAAATCAGCCCCAGCATTTT. This translates into CASTTGVNQPQHF.

The genes are TRBV25-1 and TRBJ2-7; 10 bases map to TRBD2. Looked up from germline, CDR1 is MGHDK and CDR2 is SYGVNS. V trimming: 5 bases; J trimming: 4 bases; junction bases outside the gene matches: 5. The CDR3 sequence is 14 residues long. The CDR3 region has the DNA TGTGCCAGCAGTACGACTAGCGGGCGGTACGAGCAGTACTTC. Protein: CASSTTSGRYEQYF.

The chain uses TRBV10-2 and TRBJ2-3; D may be TRBD2 (7 bases). V gave up 6 bases and J gave up 0 bases, with 16 bases separating them. The CDR3 totals 16 residues. Germline lookup yields CDR1 WSHSY and CDR2 SAAADI. The CDR3 protein is CASSRGAGVSTDTQYF. The CDR3 DNA reads TGCGCCAGCAGCCGGGGGGCAGGGGTTAGCACAGATACGCAGTATTTT.

The chain employs TRBV7-2 and TRBJ2-2; D not certain. CDR1 SGHTA and CDR2 FQGNSA come from the germline V gene. Trimming took 7 bases from V and 4 from J, leaving 19 bases between them. This CDR3 comprises 16 residues. The CDR3 spells CASTTFAQSGTGELFF. The CDR3 DNA sequence: TGTGCCAGCACCACCTTTGCCCAGTCGGGCACCGGGGAGCTGTTTTTT.

The V gene is TRBV7-2, the J gene TRBJ2-1; maybe TRBD1 (6 bases). The germline gives CDR1 SGHTA, CDR2 FQGNSA. The CDR3 is 16 amino acids. Trimming removed 2 bases at V and 4 bases at J, with 15 bases between. CDR3 residues: CASSLNTGPRYNEQFF. DNA of the CDR3: TGTGCCAGCAGCTTAAATACAGGGCCTCGGTACAATGAGCAGTTCTTC.

The J gene is TRBJ2-4, the V gene TRBV28, with 12 bases fitting TRBD2. The junction had 20 bases not matched to a gene; V was cut back by 5 bases and J by 0 bases. Per the germline V gene, CDR1 is MDHEN and CDR2 is SYDVKM. The CDR3 spans 22 residues. The CDR3 DNA follows: TGTGCCAGCAGTAACACCACCCAGACTAGCGGGAGTCGGGGGCTAGCCAAAAACATTCAGTACTTC. This translates into CASSNTTQTSGSRGLAKNIQYF.